This T cell receptor (beta chain) was observed in a study of T cells after posttransplantation cyclophosphamide. TCRdb keeps only in-frame clones here, not all; method: immunoSEQ multiplex PCR. The sample shows roughly 34,000 clones, no singletons; the ten largest hold more than 4.5%. The related graft donor's blood sample was taken on the day of bone marrow donation. This clone has ten or more counts. No antigen is known for it. CDR3 length: 14 residues. Germline assignment: CDR1 MNHEY and CDR2 SMNVEV (reference sequence). Trimming stripped 8 bases from V and 0 bases from J, with 11 bases between. Whole-study findings and limits: Skin or GI-infiltrating T cells shared few TRB sequences with blood.

Source material: PBMCs. The J gene is TRBJ1-5, the V gene TRBV27, with D maybe TRBD1 (5 bases). The source is a woman in her 30s in good health and a related stem cell transplant donor. DNA of the CDR3: TGTGCCAGCGCTAGGGGATATAGCAATCAGCCCCAGCATTTT. This encodes CASARGYSNQPQHF.